Listed below are T cell receptor beta chains from one sample, sequenced in a study of memory CD4+ T cells and cytomegalovirus serostatus. Assay used: immunoSEQ multiplex PCR; TCRdb lists only in-frame clones, some missing. The data hold some 50,000 clones, with roughly four fifths observed a single time. Sequenced: memory CD4+ T cells from blood. These receptors all stem from an adult in good health and CMV-seronegative. The CDR3 runs from the conserved cysteine through the conserved F or W. A D gene is named only where the DNA matches it firmly. Clone size is not always given. Where it is, it says once, few, many or a class for expanded clones.

>.|TRBV4-3|.|TRBJ2-1
CASSHTPSRPAVNEQFF
TGCGCCAGCAGCCACACACCTAGCCGCCCCGCGGTCAATGAGCAGTTCTTC
>.|TRBV30|.|TRBJ2-3
CAWFDRDTQYF
TGTGCCTGGTTTGACCGAGATACGCAGTATTTT
>TRBD1|TRBV5-1|.|TRBJ2-2
CASSPMGQGANGELFF
TGCGCCAGCAGCCCAATGGGACAGGGGGCTAACGGGGAGCTGTTTTTT
>.|TRBV5-5|.|TRBJ1-2
CASSLVAGNYGYTF
TGTGCCAGCAGCTTGGTGGCGGGGAACTATGGCTACACCTTC
>.|TRBV9|.|TRBJ2-7
CASSVAGGFLHEQYF
TGTGCCAGCAGCGTAGCTGGGGGCTTCCTGCACGAGCAGTACTTC
>TRBD1|TRBV7-9|.|TRBJ2-3
CASSFTLTGKVDTQYF
TGTGCCAGCAGCTTCACCTTGACAGGGAAGGTGGATACGCAGTATTTT
>.|TRBV5-1|.|TRBJ2-5
CASSLSTGGETQYF
TGCGCCAGCAGCTTGTCGACAGGCGGAGAGACCCAGTACTTC
>TRBD1|TRBV4-3|few|TRBJ2-7
CASSQRGQGGEQYF
TGCGCCAGCAGCCAACGGGGACAGGGGGGCGAGCAGTACTTC
>.|TRBV11-2|.|TRBJ1-1
CASSTRGVGGTEAFF
TGTGCCAGCAGCACCCGGGGGGTAGGGGGAACTGAAGCTTTCTTT
>TRBD2|TRBV6-5|.|TRBJ2-1
CASRDFGGSYNEQFF
TGTGCCAGCAGGGACTTCGGGGGGTCCTACAATGAGCAGTTCTTC
>.|TRBV9|.|TRBJ1-1
CASSPLIGNTEAFF
TGTGCCAGCAGCCCCCTTATCGGGAACACTGAAGCTTTCTTT
>TRBD2|TRBV9|.|TRBJ2-3
CASSVSSGYSTDTQYF
TGTGCCAGCAGCGTATCTAGCGGATATAGCACAGATACGCAGTATTTT
>.|TRBV7-6|.|TRBJ1-5
CASSRGGLQPQHF
TGTGCCAGCAGCCGGGGCGGGCTGCAGCCCCAGCATTTT
>TRBD2|TRBV19|.|TRBJ2-7
CASSIGSSGFYEQYF
TGTGCCAGTAGTATAGGGAGTAGCGGGTTCTACGAGCAGTACTTC
>TRBD1|TRBV11-2|.|TRBJ1-2
CASSPRQGRNYGYTF
TGTGCCAGCAGCCCCCGACAGGGGAGGAACTATGGCTACACCTTC
>.|TRBV18|.|TRBJ2-2
CASSPGTDNTGELFF
TGTGCCAGCTCACCCGGGACTGATAACACCGGGGAGCTGTTTTTT
>.|TRBV14|.|TRBJ1-1
CASSQDGGDEAFF
TGTGCCAGCAGCCAAGACGGGGGCGATGAAGCTTTCTTT
>.|TRBV7-2|few|TRBJ1-4
CASSLDTVKKLFF
TGTGCCAGCAGCTTAGACACGGTGAAAAAACTGTTTTTT
>TRBD1|TRBV5-1|.|TRBJ1-2
CASRYNRDRGLYYGYTF
TGCGCCAGCAGATACAACCGGGACAGGGGGCTTTACTATGGCTACACCTTC
>TRBD2|TRBV25-1|few|TRBJ2-2
CASTRAGDTGELFF
TGTGCCAGCACCCGCGCGGGAGACACCGGGGAGCTGTTTTTT
>TRBD1|TRBV18|once|TRBJ2-1
CASSQGQGSYNEQFF
TGTGCCAGCTCACAGGGACAGGGCTCCTACAATGAGCAGTTCTTC
>.|TRBV9|once|TRBJ2-5
CASSVSPSETQYF
TGTGCCAGCAGCGTGTCCCCGAGTGAGACCCAGTACTTC
>.|TRBV5-1|.|TRBJ1-2
CASSLEGGRGYGYTF
TGCGCCAGCAGCTTGGAGGGCGGAAGGGGCTATGGCTACACCTTC
>TRBD1|TRBV27|.|TRBJ2-6
CASSLGEGAGNVLTF
TGTGCCAGCAGTTTAGGAGAGGGGGCAGGCAACGTCCTGACTTTC
>.|TRBV11-3|few|TRBJ2-3
CASSLGTDTQYF
TGTGCCAGCAGCTTAGGAACAGATACGCAGTATTTT
>TRBD1|TRBV28|once|TRBJ1-5
CASSLPALDRGRSSNQPQHF
TGTGCCAGCAGTTTGCCCGCACTTGACAGGGGCCGGAGCAGCAATCAGCCCCAGCATTTT
>TRBD1|TRBV5-1|.|TRBJ1-1
CASSTGQGPIGTEAFF
TGCGCCAGCAGCACTGGACAGGGGCCGATAGGGACTGAAGCTTTCTTT
>.|TRBV4-3|.|TRBJ1-2
CASSQVGIYGYTF
TGCGCCAGCAGCCAAGTAGGGATCTATGGCTACACCTTC
>.|TRBV5-4|.|TRBJ1-1
CASSLTWGLPNTEAFF
TGTGCCAGCAGCTTGACCTGGGGCCTCCCGAACACTGAAGCTTTCTTT